Following are 32 T cell receptor beta chains from one sample sequenced in a study of glioma-infiltrating T cells. Using RNA template, CDR3s of TCR alpha and beta were amplified with iRepertoire arm-PCR. In TCRdb, the multiplex PCR reads were re-called with MiXCR into one record per CDR3 protein. The sample lists about 410,000 distinct CDR3 sequences; around 38% were seen once. The sequencing input was glioma tissue, nonneoplastic brain tissue, or PBMCs (not recorded which). The receptors here all came from a human donor with low-grade glioma or glioblastoma, undergoing nonglioma brain surgery, or in good health (not recorded which).

V usage is TRBV6-5 and J usage is TRBJ1-1, with a possible D match to TRBD1 (6 bases). This CDR3 has 14 amino acids. The germline V gene encodes CDR1 MNHEY and CDR2 SVGAGI. The V end was cut by 1 base, the J end by 5 bases, with 11 bases between. CDR3 nucleotide sequence: TGTGCCAGCAGTTACTGGCAGGGGCGAACTGAAGCTTTCTTT. It translates to CASSYWQGRTEAFF.

Comments on this clonotype: At one boundary the junction diverges from the germline segment, which might be a read error. The CDR3: CASSLVRLETQYF. CDR3 sequence (DNA): TGTGCTAGCAGCCTAGTGAGACTCGAGACCCAGTACTTC. V usage is TRBV7-6 and J usage is TRBJ2-5; no definite D call. Germline CDR1 reads SGHVS; CDR2 reads FNYEAQ. The CDR3 loop spans 13 amino acids.

The V gene is TRBV12-3 or TRBV12-4, the J gene TRBJ2-7, with TRBD1 matching over 8 bases. J was trimmed by 4 bases and V by 4 bases; bases with no gene match: 9. This CDR3 is 15 amino acids long. This chain's CDR3 is CASSSSWTGFYEQYF. DNA of the CDR3: TGTGCCAGCAGTTCTTCTTGGACAGGGTTTTACGAGCAGTACTTC.

V usage is TRBV20-1 and J usage is TRBJ2-3; 8 bases fit TRBD2. Germline values: CDR1 DFQATT, CDR2 SNEGSKA (reference sequence). The length of the CDR3 is 15 residues. After removal of 5 bases from V and 3 bases from J, the junction contained 10 bases not matched to a gene. The CDR3 sequence is CSALGESGSTDTQYF. As DNA, the CDR3 is TGCAGTGCTCTCGGCGAGAGCGGGAGTACAGATACGCAGTATTTT.

Details on this clonotype: This could be a read error, since a much larger clone is one nucleotide away. The J gene is TRBJ2-1, the V gene TRBV6-5; D possibly corresponds to TRBD1 (5 bases). Germline CDR1 reads MNHEY; CDR2 reads SVGAGI. The CDR3 covers 14 residues. The DNA for the CDR3 is TGTGGCAGCAGTGAAAAGTCCACAGGCGGTGAGCAGTTCTTC. It encodes CGSSEKSTGGEQFF.

J is TRBJ2-3 and V is TRBV27; the D gene is possibly TRBD2 (6 bases). The CDR3 length is 15 residues. Germline V gene sequence: CDR1 MNHEY, CDR2 SMNVEV (reference sequence). The V gene lost 3 bases and the J gene lost 6 bases, with 16 bases spanning the gap. CDR3 in amino acids: CASSFFMAGLDTQYF. In DNA form, the CDR3 reads TGTGCCAGCAGTTTTTTTATGGCGGGACTCGATACGCAGTATTTT.

Comments on this clonotype: A much larger clonotype is one base distant, so this may be a read error. V usage is TRBV6-1 and J usage is TRBJ1-1; D is perhaps TRBD1 (5 bases). CDR1 and CDR2 (germline): MNHNS, SASEGT. CDR3 length: 13 residues. CDR3 in DNA: TGTGCCAGCAGGAGGCGAGGGGTCGCTGAAGCTCTCTTT. This translates into CASRRRGVAEALF.

This chain links TRBV20-1 with TRBJ2-7; D may correspond to TRBD1 or TRBD2 (5 bases each). The CDR3 extends over 14 amino acids. Germline-derived CDR1 and CDR2 are DFQATT and SNEGSKA (reference sequence). CDR3 coding DNA: TGCAGCTACCGAAGTGGGACCTCGGCCTACGAGCAGTACTTC. Translating gives CSYRSGTSAYEQYF.

Here the CDR3 reads CASSFGGGNGAPGYTF. The CDR3 DNA follows: TGTGCCAGCAGTTTCGGGGGGGGCAATGGAGCACCTGGCTACACCTTC. This chain joins TRBV12-3 or TRBV12-4 and TRBJ1-2, with D possibly TRBD1 on 6 matching bases. Trimming stripped 3 bases from V and 7 bases from J, with 21 bases between. The CDR3 has 16 amino acids.

This clonotype was detected once. This may come from a read error, since a much larger clone is one base off. The chain carries TRBV27 and TRBJ2-7, with D perhaps matching TRBD2 (7 bases). CDR1 is MNHEY, CDR2 SMNVEV, per germline (reference sequence). This CDR3 is built from 14 residues. The DNA of the CDR3 is TGTGCCAGCAGTTCCCGGGGGGCGATTTACGAGCGGTACTTC. The encoded protein is CASSSRGAIYERYF.

Many counts were recorded for this clonotype. CDR3 sequence reads: CASSGLGRGTGELFF. Written as DNA, the CDR3 is TGTGCCAGCAGTGGACTAGGAAGAGGGACCGGGGAGCTGTTTTTT. V gene TRBV27 combines with J gene TRBJ2-2; 7 bases align to TRBD2. CDR1 MNHEY and CDR2 SMNVEV come from the germline V gene (reference sequence). CDR3 length: 15 amino acids. V trimming: 5 bases; J trimming: 5 bases; junction bases outside the gene matches: 8.

This clonotype was observed once. A much larger clone differs from this one at a single base, so this may be a read error. The V and J genes are TRBV6-2 or TRBV6-3 and TRBJ2-1; unclear D gene. In germline, CDR1 is MNHEY, CDR2 SVGEGT. CDR3 length equals 12 residues. The CDR3 sequence is CASSLGENEHFF. In DNA form, the CDR3 reads TGTGCCAGCAGTTTAGGTGAGAATGAGCACTTCTTC.

The chain combines TRBV4-3 with TRBJ1-3; 8 positions agree with TRBD1. The CDR3 sequence is 15 residues long. The trim removed 4 bases at V and 2 bases at J, leaving 4 bases unmatched. Per the germline V gene, CDR1 is LGHNA and CDR2 is YSLEER. The CDR3 DNA reads as TGCGCCAGCAGCCGAGACAGGGGACCTGGAAACACCATATATTTT. Its protein product is CASSRDRGPGNTIYF.

A few counts support this clonotype. The chain recombines TRBV7-3 with TRBJ2-1; TRBD2 aligns across 11 bases. This CDR3 comprises 16 residues. Germline values: CDR1 SGHTA, CDR2 FQGTGA. The J segment lost 4 bases and the V segment lost 5 bases, leaving 7 bases of the junction unmatched. In DNA, the CDR3 is TGTGCCAGCAGCCGTAGCGGGAGGGAACTTTACAATGAGCAGTTCTTC. Amino acid sequence: CASSRSGRELYNEQFF.

This clonotype has only a few counts. The V gene is TRBV20-1, the J gene TRBJ2-1; 7 bases are shared with TRBD2. V lost 5 bases to trimming and J lost 4 bases; unmatched junction nucleotides: 11. Per the germline V gene, CDR1 is DFQATT and CDR2 is SNEGSKA (reference sequence). The CDR3 has 15 residues. CDR3 bases: TGCAGTGCTTCTAGTCAGCGGGGCTCGTACAATGAGCAGTTCTTC. Translating it yields CSASSQRGSYNEQFF.

A note on this clonotype: This may come from a read error, since a much larger clone is one base off. The V call is TRBV6-6, the J call TRBJ1-1; D is undetermined. Germline V lookup: CDR1 MNHNY, CDR2 SVGAGI (reference sequence). This CDR3 is built from 15 residues. The germline V and J ends were trimmed by 5 bases and 6 bases, with 19 bases remaining between them. This CDR3 reads CASSNTGEGYSEAFF. The CDR3 bases are TGTGCCAGCAGTAATACGGGAGAAGGATACTCTGAAGCTTTCTTT.

Concerning this clonotype itself: Just one base apart from a much larger clone, this may be a read error. This chain joins TRBV5-1 and TRBJ2-5, with D maybe TRBD1 (5 bases). The V gene's germline CDR1 is SGHRS and CDR2 YFSETQ. Trimming took off 7 bases at V and 3 bases at J, with 10 bases between the two ends. The CDR3 runs to 12 residues. This CDR3 reads CASGPREETQYF. Here the CDR3 DNA reads TGCGCCAGCGGCCCCAGGGAAGAGACCCAGTACTTC.

This clonotype was seen ten or more times. V is TRBV28 and J is TRBJ1-2; possibly TRBD1 for D (5 bases). The germline V and J ends were trimmed by 1 base and 7 bases, with 16 bases remaining between them. Germline V gives CDR1 MDHEN, CDR2 SYDVKM. The CDR3 length is 15 residues. CDR3 DNA sequence: TGTGCCAGCAGTTTATTCTTCAGGGAAGAGGGTGGCTACACCTTC. Translating it yields CASSLFFREEGGYTF.

Concerning this clonotype: A much larger clonotype is one base distant, so this may be a read error. The chain has TRBV20-1 and TRBJ2-3; 9 bases fit TRBD2. The CDR3 has 16 amino acids. Germline loops: CDR1 DFQATT, CDR2 SNEGSKA (reference sequence). The CDR3 nucleotides are TGCAGTGCTAGAGATGCGGGGGGGATGAGCACAGATGCGCAGTATTTT. This codes for CSARDAGGMSTDAQYF.

The chain carries TRBV6-1 and TRBJ1-1, with D perhaps matching TRBD1 (5 bases). Germline CDR1 reads MNHNS; CDR2 reads SASEGT. V was shortened by 7 bases and J by 7 bases, with 10 bases between the two germline ends. The CDR3 totals 11 residues. This CDR3 is CASTSDNEAFF. In DNA form, the CDR3 reads TGTGCCAGCACGTCGGACAATGAAGCTTTCTTT.

This clonotype has only a few counts. This sequence joins TRBV19 and TRBJ2-7, with unresolved D. Trimming stripped 1 base from V and 3 bases from J, with 7 bases between. The germline CDR1 and CDR2 sequences are LNHDA and SQIVND (reference sequence). This CDR3 region has 13 residues. DNA for the CDR3: TGTGCCAGTAGTATAGGGCTTTTCTACGAGCAGTACTTC. Its protein is CASSIGLFYEQYF.

The sample holds a few counts of this clonotype. The chain employs TRBV6-2 or TRBV6-3 and TRBJ2-5, with a tentative D call TRBD2 (5 bases). The germline CDR1 and CDR2 sequences are MNHEY and SVGEGT. The CDR3 is made up of 14 amino acids. Trimming took off 0 bases at V and 2 bases at J, with 7 bases between the two ends. CDR3 in DNA: TGTGCCAGCAGTTACTCAGAGCGGCAAGAGACCCAGTACTTC. This translates into CASSYSERQETQYF.

This clonotype was recorded at least ten times. The rearrangement links TRBV20-1 to TRBJ2-7; D gene unclear. V dropped 0 bases and J dropped 4 bases, with 13 bases sitting between them. Germline CDR1 DFQATT, CDR2 SNEGSKA (reference sequence). The CDR3 is 14 amino acids. The CDR3 region has the DNA TGCAGTGCTAGAGATCGGAGTGGCGGATACGAGCAGTACTTC. Translated, it gives CSARDRSGGYEQYF.

With respect to this clonotype: A much larger clone differs by one base, so this may be a read error. The chain recombines TRBV6-6 with TRBJ2-7, with D possibly matching TRBD1 (5 bases). Germline assignment: CDR1 MNHNY and CDR2 SVGAGI (reference sequence). V shed 4 bases and J shed 3 bases, with 22 bases lying between them. This CDR3 spans 17 amino acids. The CDR3 coding sequence is TGTGCCAGCAGTTGCGCCGCCCCCAGGGTCCCTCTCTACGAGCAGTACTTC. Amino acid sequence: CASSCAAPRVPLYEQYF.

This clonotype was counted many times. The CDR3 DNA sequence: TGTGCCAGCAGTTGGGGACTAGCGGGTCCCTACGAGCAGTACTTC. Protein sequence: CASSWGLAGPYEQYF. The chain joins TRBV27 to TRBJ2-7; 12 nucleotides align to TRBD2. Germline-derived CDR1 and CDR2 are MNHEY and SMNVEV (reference sequence). The CDR3 loop spans 15 amino acids. After removal of 4 bases from V and 2 bases from J, the junction contained 3 bases not matched to a gene.

V is TRBV19 and J is TRBJ2-7; possible D gene TRBD2, 5 bases. The CDR3 extends over 14 amino acids. Trimming pared 4 bases from V and 1 base from J, leaving 11 bases between. Germline CDR1 LNHDA, CDR2 SQIVND (reference sequence). CDR3 coding DNA: TGTGCCAGTAGTACAGGTACTAGTTCCTACGAGCAGTACTTC. This encodes CASSTGTSSYEQYF.

The chain employs TRBV12-3 or TRBV12-4 and TRBJ1-2; D gene ambiguous. The CDR3 is made up of 13 amino acids. The V and J ends lost 4 bases and 4 bases respectively, with 10 bases between them. The CDR3 here is CASSSQLFYGYTF. CDR3 coding DNA: TGTGCCAGCAGTTCCCAGCTGTTCTATGGCTACACCTTC.

Comment on this clonotype: Being one base from a much bigger clone, this may be a read error. The DNA of the CDR3 is TGTGCCAGCGCCTATCACGTGACCTTAATCATATACTTC. As protein: CASAYHVTLIIYF. J is TRBJ2-4 and V is TRBV6-2 or TRBV6-3; D not resolved. CDR3 length: 13 residues. Trimming removed 8 bases from V and 16 bases from J, with 24 bases in between. The germline gives CDR1 MNHEY, CDR2 SVGEGT.

This chain joins TRBV7-9 and TRBJ2-7; possible D gene TRBD1, 5 bases. Germline V gives CDR1 SEHNR, CDR2 FQNEAQ (reference sequence). This CDR3 spans 13 amino acids. The V end was cut by 1 base, the J end by 4 bases, with 8 bases between. The CDR3 loop is CASSLGQKYEQYF. The CDR3, as DNA: TGTGCCAGCAGCTTAGGACAGAAGTACGAGCAGTACTTC.

The chain recombines TRBV5-4 with TRBJ2-4; 8 nucleotides line up with TRBD2. CDR3 size: 16 residues. The V gene end was trimmed by 5 bases and the J gene end by 9 bases; junction bases not matched to a gene: 16. Germline V lookup: CDR1 SGHNT, CDR2 YYREEE (reference sequence). The CDR3 here is CASSPTSGTAQGIQYF. In DNA form, the CDR3 reads TGTGCCAGCAGTCCTACTAGCGGAACTGCCCAGGGCATTCAGTACTTC.

This clonotype was counted only a few times. The chain employs TRBV10-3 and TRBJ2-1; D may be TRBD2 (7 bases). Per germline, CDR1 ENHRY and CDR2 SYGVKD. Trimming took 3 bases from V and 6 from J, leaving 15 bases between them. There are 15 residues in the CDR3. The DNA for the CDR3 is TGTGCCATCAGTGAAGGGGGGGCATGGGGCAATGAGCAGTTCTTC. Translation: CAISEGGAWGNEQFF.

This chain uses TRBV29-1 with TRBJ1-1, with TRBD1 matching over 9 bases. V was pared by 7 bases and J by 8 bases, with 11 bases of the junction left unmatched. The germline gives CDR1 SQVTM, CDR2 ANQGSEA. The CDR3 totals 13 residues. CDR3 DNA sequence: TGCAGCGCTCTGTGGGACAGGGTTGGGGAAGCTTTCTTT. This encodes CSALWDRVGEAFF.